What follows describes a single T cell receptor beta chain. Its antigen is currently unknown. The record originates from a study of cytomegalovirus exposure and HLA in healthy donors. Whole-study results and caveats: Most of the TCR beta V segments (in an earlier analysis) were productive either about 87% or about 30% of the time. TCR beta V- and J-gene trimming, according to a later analysis, was linked to a missense DCLRE1C variant.

Germline CDR1 and CDR2: KGHSH and LQKENI. The CDR3 is 17 amino acids. J lost 1 base, V lost 5 bases, and 8 bases had no gene match. 60 Vbeta and 13 Jbeta primers were used in PCR. Under the authors' procedure: Approximately 11 million of the 80 million or so unique TCR beta chains counted in a later analysis were shared. Repertoires were generated with immunoSEQ multiplex PCR, while TCRdb's copy carries only in-frame clones and drops some. V, J and clone size are those of that table, while D and trimming were read from the DNA. Of some 100,000 clones detected, more than 60% appear once; the ten largest clones hold 4.8%.

This clonotype originated in a woman between 18 and 29 years old in good health and CMV-seropositive. The rearrangement joins TRBV18 to TRBJ2-5, with 12 bases matching TRBD2. Input material: PBMCs. The CDR3 bases are TGTGCCAGCTCAGGACTATCTAGCGGGAGGGCCCAAGAGACCCAGTACTTC. This encodes CASSGLSSGRAQETQYF. Variable domain in full (rest from reference TRBV18 and TRBJ2-5): NAGVMQNPRHLVRRRGQEARLRCSPMKGHSHVYWYRQLPEEGLKFMVYLQKENIIDESGMPKERFSAEFPKEGPSILRIQQVVRGDSAAYFCASSGLSSGRAQETQYFGPGTRLLVL.